This TCR beta chain was obtained from a study of blood T cells in healthy people across ages. Losses at the gene ends were 4 bases for V and 11 bases for J; bases not matched to a gene: 11. The CDR3 has 13 amino acids. Germline CDR1 SGHRS, CDR2 YFSETQ. Every participating donor contributed roughly 9.6 milliliters of peripheral blood through a draw. Through a sample-barcoded 5' primer and a J-beta primer mix, a second PCR was run for roughly 7 to 11 cycles. TCRdb reprocessed the 5' RACE reads via MiXCR and lists one record per CDR3 protein. The sample carries around 750,000 distinct CDR3 sequences, around half recorded once.

The TCR originated in a man at least 80 years old in good health. Material for sequencing was blood. The chain combines TRBV5-1 with TRBJ2-5; 7 bases line up with TRBD1. The CDR3 bases are TGCGCCAGCAGCGACTCAGGGGGTGCGGAGCAGTACTTC. Translating gives CASSDSGGAEQYF.